This T cell receptor (beta chain) was recorded in a study of T cell responses to AZD1222 COVID-19 vaccine. Overall study findings and caveats: With dominance at 160-218 and 743-854, vaccine-associated CD4 TCRs spanned spike. Baseline seropositivity characterized only six AZD1222 recipients.

Regarding this clone: Its specificity is not known.

Generated by immunoSEQ multiplex PCR, the TCRdb table keeps only in-frame clones and is missing some. The sample includes around 100,000 clones, roughly 91% of them seen just once. This sequence originates from an adult in good health. The starting material was peripheral blood, obtained on day 0 of AZD1222 vaccination.

The CDR3 loop reads CASSQAQGYGNTIYF. CDR3 sequence (DNA): TGCGCCAGCAGCCAAGCTCAGGGGTATGGAAACACCATATATTTT. V and J are TRBV4-3 and TRBJ1-3, with D possibly matching TRBD1 (6 bases). The CDR3 covers 15 residues. Germline values: CDR1 LGHNA, CDR2 YSLEER. The V gene lost 1 base and the J gene lost 3 bases, with 10 bases spanning the gap.